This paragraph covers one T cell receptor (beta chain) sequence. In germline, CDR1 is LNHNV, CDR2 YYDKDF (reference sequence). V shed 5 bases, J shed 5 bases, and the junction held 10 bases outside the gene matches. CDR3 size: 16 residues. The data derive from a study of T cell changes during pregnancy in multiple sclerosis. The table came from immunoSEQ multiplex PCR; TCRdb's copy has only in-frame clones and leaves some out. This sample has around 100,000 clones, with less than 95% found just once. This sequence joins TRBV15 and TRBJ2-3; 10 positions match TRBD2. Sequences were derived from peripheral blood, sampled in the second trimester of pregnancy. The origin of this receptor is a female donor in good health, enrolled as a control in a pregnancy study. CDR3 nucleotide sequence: TGTGCCACCAGCCCGGGGAGCGGGAGGGCCCTAGATACGCAGTATTTT. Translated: CATSPGSGRALDTQYF.